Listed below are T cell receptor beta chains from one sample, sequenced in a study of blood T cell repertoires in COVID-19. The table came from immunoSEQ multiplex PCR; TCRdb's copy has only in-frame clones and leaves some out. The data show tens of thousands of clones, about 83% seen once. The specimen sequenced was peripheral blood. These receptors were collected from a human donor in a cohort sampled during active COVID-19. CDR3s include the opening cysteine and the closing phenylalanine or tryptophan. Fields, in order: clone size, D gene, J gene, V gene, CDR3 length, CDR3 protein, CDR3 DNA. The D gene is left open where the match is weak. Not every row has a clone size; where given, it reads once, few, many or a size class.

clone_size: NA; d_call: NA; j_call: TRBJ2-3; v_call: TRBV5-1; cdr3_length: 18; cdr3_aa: CASSPGIFAPGGTDTQYF; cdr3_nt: TGCGCCAGCAGCCCGGGGATTTTTGCCCCCGGCGGGACAGATACGCAGTATTTT
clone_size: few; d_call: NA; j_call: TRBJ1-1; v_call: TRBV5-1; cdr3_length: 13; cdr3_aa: CASSLSGDTEAFF; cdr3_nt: TGCGCCAGCAGCTTGTCGGGGGACACTGAAGCTTTCTTT
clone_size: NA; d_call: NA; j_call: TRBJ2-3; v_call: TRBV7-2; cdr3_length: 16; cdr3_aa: CASSLRGTHEVDTQYF; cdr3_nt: TGTGCCAGCAGCTTAAGAGGGACTCATGAGGTAGATACGCAGTATTTT
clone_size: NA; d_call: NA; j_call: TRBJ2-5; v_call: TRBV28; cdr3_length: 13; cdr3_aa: CASSLRTPETQYF; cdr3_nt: TGTGCCAGCAGCCTCAGGACTCCAGAGACCCAGTACTTC
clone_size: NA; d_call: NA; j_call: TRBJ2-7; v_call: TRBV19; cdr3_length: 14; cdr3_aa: CASSVRDKYYEQYF; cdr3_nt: TGTGCCAGTAGTGTCCGGGACAAGTACTACGAGCAGTACTTC
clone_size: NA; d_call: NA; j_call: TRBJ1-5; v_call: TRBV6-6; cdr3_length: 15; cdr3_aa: CASSRNRVGNQPQHF; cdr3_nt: TGTGCCAGCAGTCGAAACAGGGTCGGCAATCAGCCCCAGCATTTT
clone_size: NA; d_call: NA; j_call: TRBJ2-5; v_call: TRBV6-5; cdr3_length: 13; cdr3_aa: CASRWAGSETQYF; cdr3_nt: TGTGCCAGCAGGTGGGCGGGGTCGGAGACCCAGTACTTC
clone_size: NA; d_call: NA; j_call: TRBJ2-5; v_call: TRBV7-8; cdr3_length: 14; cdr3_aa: CASSKQGPWETQYF; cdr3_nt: TGTGCCAGCAGCAAACAGGGTCCTTGGGAGACCCAGTACTTC
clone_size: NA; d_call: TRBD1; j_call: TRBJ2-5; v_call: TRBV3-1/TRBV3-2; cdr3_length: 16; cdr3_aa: CASSPYGQGGQETQYF; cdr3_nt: TGTGCCAGCAGCCCATACGGACAGGGGGGGCAAGAGACCCAGTACTTC
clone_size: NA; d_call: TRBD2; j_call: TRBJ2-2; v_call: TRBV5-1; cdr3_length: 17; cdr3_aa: CASSLWLAGAGTGELFF; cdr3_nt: TGCGCCAGCAGCTTGTGGCTAGCGGGGGCCGGGACCGGGGAGCTGTTTTTT
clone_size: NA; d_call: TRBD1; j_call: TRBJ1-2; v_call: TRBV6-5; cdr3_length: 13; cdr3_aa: CASSPGQDYGYTF; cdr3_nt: TGTGCCAGCAGTCCGGGACAGGACTATGGCTACACCTTC
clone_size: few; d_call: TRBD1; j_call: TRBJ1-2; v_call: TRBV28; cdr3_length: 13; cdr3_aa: CATGTGSNYGYTF; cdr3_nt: TGTGCCACAGGGACAGGGAGTAACTATGGCTACACCTTC
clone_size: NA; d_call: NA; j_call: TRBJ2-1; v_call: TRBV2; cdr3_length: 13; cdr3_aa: CASQTGGGNEQFF; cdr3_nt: TGTGCCAGCCAAACAGGGGGGGGGAATGAGCAGTTCTTC
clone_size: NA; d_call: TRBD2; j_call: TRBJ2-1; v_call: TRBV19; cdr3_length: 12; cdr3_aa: CASSGGGNEQFF; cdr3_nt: TGTGCCAGTAGTGGCGGGGGCAATGAGCAGTTCTTC
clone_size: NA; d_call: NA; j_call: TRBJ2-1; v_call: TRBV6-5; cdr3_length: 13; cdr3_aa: CASSDRTYNEQFF; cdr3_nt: TGTGCCAGCAGCGACAGGACCTACAATGAGCAGTTCTTC
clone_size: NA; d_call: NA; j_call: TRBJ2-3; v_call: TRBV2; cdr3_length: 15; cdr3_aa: CASRQTTQSTDTQYF; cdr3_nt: TGTGCCAGCAGGCAGACTACCCAAAGCACAGATACGCAGTATTTT
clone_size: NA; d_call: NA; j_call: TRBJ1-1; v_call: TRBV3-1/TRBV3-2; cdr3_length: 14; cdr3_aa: CASSQSRLSTEAFF; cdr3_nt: TGTGCCAGCAGCCAATCTCGACTCAGCACTGAAGCTTTCTTT
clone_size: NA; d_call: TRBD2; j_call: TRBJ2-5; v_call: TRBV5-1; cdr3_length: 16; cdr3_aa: CASSGPTGRVDWTQYF; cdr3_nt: TGCGCCAGCAGCGGGCCCACCGGGAGGGTCGATTGGACCCAGTACTTC
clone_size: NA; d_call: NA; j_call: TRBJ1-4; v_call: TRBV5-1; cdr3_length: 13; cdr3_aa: CASSLGSDEKLFF; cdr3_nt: TGCGCCAGCAGCTTGGGGTCAGATGAAAAACTGTTTTTT
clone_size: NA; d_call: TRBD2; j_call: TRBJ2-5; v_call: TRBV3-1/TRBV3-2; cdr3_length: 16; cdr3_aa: CASSQDRQTSGETQYF; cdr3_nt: TGTGCCAGCAGCCAAGATCGCCAGACTAGCGGAGAGACCCAGTACTTC
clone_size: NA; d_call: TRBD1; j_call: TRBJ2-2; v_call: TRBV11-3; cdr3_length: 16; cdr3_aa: CASSSGQGSDTGELFF; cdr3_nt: TGTGCCAGCAGCTCCGGACAGGGATCGGACACCGGGGAGCTGTTTTTT
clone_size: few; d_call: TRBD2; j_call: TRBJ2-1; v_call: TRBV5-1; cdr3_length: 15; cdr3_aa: CASSPTSGRLNEQFF; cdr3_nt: TGCGCCAGCAGCCCGACTAGCGGGAGGCTCAATGAGCAGTTCTTC
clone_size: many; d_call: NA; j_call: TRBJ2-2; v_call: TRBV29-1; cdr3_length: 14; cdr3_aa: CSARGASYTGELFF; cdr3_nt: TGCAGCGCTCGGGGGGCTAGCTACACCGGGGAGCTGTTTTTT
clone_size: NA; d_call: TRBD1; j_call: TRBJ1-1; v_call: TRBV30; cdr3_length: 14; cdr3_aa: CAWSGRDRETEAFF; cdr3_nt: TGTGCCTGGAGTGGTCGGGACAGGGAGACTGAAGCTTTCTTT
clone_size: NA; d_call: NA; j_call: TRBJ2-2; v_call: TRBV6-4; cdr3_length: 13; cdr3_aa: CASSVQGGGELFF; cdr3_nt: TGTGCCAGCAGTGTTCAGGGAGGCGGGGAGCTGTTTTTT
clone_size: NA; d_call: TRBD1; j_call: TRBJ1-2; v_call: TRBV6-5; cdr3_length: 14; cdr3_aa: CASRDQGGGYGYTF; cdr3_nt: TGTGCCAGCAGGGATCAGGGGGGCGGGTATGGCTACACCTTC
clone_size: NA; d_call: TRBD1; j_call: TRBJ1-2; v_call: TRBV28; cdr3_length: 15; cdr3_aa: CASRTTGVTNYGYTF; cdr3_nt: TGTGCCAGCAGAACCACAGGGGTAACTAACTATGGCTACACCTTC
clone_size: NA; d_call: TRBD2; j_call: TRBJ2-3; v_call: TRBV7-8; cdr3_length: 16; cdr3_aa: CASSSLASGYTDTQYF; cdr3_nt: TGTGCCAGCAGCTCACTGGCTAGCGGATACACAGATACGCAGTATTTT
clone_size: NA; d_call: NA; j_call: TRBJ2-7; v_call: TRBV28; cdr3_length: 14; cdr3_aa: CASSSGGISYEQYF; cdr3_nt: TGTGCCAGCAGCAGTGGGGGGATCTCCTACGAGCAGTACTTC
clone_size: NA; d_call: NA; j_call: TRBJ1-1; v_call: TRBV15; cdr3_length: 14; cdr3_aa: CATSRDLRDTEAFF; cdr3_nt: TGTGCCACCAGCAGAGATCTGAGGGACACTGAAGCTTTCTTT
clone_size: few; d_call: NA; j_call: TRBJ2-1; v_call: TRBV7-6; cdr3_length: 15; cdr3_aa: CASSLARGSYNEQFF; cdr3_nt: TGTGCCAGCAGCTTAGCTAGGGGATCCTACAATGAGCAGTTCTTC